This T cell receptor (beta chain) is from a study of CD8 T cells in Susac syndrome. About the study: Among the sequenced Susac syndrome patients, more than five had active disease while roughly eight were in remission.

Points from the study as a whole: An acknowledgment was made by the study that its TCR sequencing and HLA analysis involved relatively few individuals.

Note on this clonotype: Antigen: not known.

RNA, at about 0.45 to 1 ug, was reverse transcribed with random hexamers. One entry per CDR3 protein results from TCRdb running MiXCR on the immunoSEQ multiplex PCR reads. The sample carries about 170,000 distinct CDR3 sequences, about 96% recorded once. The CDR3 is 15 residues long. The clonotype originates from a human donor with Susac syndrome. The sequencing sample was made of CD4+ T cells from PBMCs. The rearrangement links TRBV21-1 to TRBJ1-2. TRBV21-1 is listed as a pseudogene. In DNA form, the CDR3 reads TGTGCCAGCAGCTTCCGGCCCTCCAGAAACTATGGCTACACCTTC. It encodes CASSFRPSRNYGYTF.